The text below deals with one T cell receptor beta chain. Its antigen is unknown. TCRdb analysed the reads with MiXCR anew, one entry per CDR3 protein. Of roughly 860,000 distinct CDR3 sequences in the sample, 32% were seen once. The data originate from a study of T cell repertoires in cytomegalovirus infection. At the level of the study: Selected CMV epitopes included recently identified HLA-C-restricted ones as well as well-studied HLA-B-restricted ones. TCR beta signatures that were public indicated CMV infection and matching HLA type.

V was pared by 4 bases and J by 7 bases, with 14 bases between. CDR3 length: 13 amino acids. Germline lookup yields CDR1 SEHNR and CDR2 FQNEAQ (reference sequence). Study-wide results and limits: CMV carriers having the relevant HLA were flagged by cumulative public TCR beta family frequency. HLA-C-restricted, CMV-specific TCR beta clonotypes were dominant ex vivo.

The clonotype originates from a human donor in good health (CMV status not recorded). Some clones in this sample may be carry-over from other donors' samples. The chain uses TRBV7-9 and TRBJ2-7; D gene uncertain. This sample comprised cultured CD8+ T cells from PBMCs, obtained from culture after CMV antigen stimulation. CDR3 nucleotide sequence: TGTGCCAGCAGCTCAACGCTTCTGGGGGAGCAGTACTTC. It is translated as CASSSTLLGEQYF.